The 24 T cell receptor beta chains below were found in one sample sequenced in a study of regulatory T cells in long-lasting Graves disease. In building TCR beta libraries, iRepertoire HTBI primers were used together with Arm-PCR of CDR3 regions. MiXCR was run by TCRdb on the multiplex PCR reads, yielding one entry per CDR3 protein. The sample lists fewer than 500,000 distinct CDR3 sequences; 15% to 20% were seen once. The sample's time point: newly diagnosed GD, antithyroid drugs for less than 3 months. Preparation of the TCR library used RNA extracted from PBMCs. These records were also assigned to another study, of T cells in Graves' hyperthyroidism and ophthalmopathy.

Specimen: peripheral blood mononuclear cells (PBMCs), collected at new diagnosis, from a patient treated with antithyroid drugs. The source of these receptors is a man aged 35-49 years with Graves disease.

This chain joins TRBV7-9 and TRBJ1-1; TRBD1 is a possible D gene (6 bases). Looked up from germline, CDR1 is SEHNR and CDR2 is FQNEAQ (reference sequence). The CDR3 loop spans 14 amino acids. The V gene lost 2 bases and the J gene lost 5 bases, with 12 bases spanning the gap. DNA for the CDR3: TGTGCCAGCAGCTTACCAGGACAGATAACTGAAGCTTTCTTT. This sequence encodes CASSLPGQITEAFF.

To note about this clonotype: A read error is possible here, since a much larger clone lies one base away. The V gene is TRBV29-1, the J gene TRBJ2-5; the D is unclear. V lost 7 bases and J 5 bases, leaving 11 bases between the germline ends. CDR1 and CDR2 from the germline V gene are SQVTM and ANQGSEA. This CDR3 has 11 residues. CDR3 in amino acids: CSGRHVETQYF. The CDR3 coding sequence is TGCAGCGGTCGGCACGTGGAGACCCAGTACTTC. The full variable domain, in which reference TRBV29-1 and TRBJ2-5 provide the parts outside the CDR3, is SAVISQKPSRDICQRGTSLTIQCQVDSQVTMMFWYRQQPGQSLTLIATANQGSEATYESGFVIDKFPISRPNLTFSTLTVSNMSPEDSSIYLCSGRHVETQYFGPGTRLLVL.

The rearrangement joins TRBV9 to TRBJ2-6; D gene ambiguous. This CDR3 region has 16 residues. V lost 0 bases and J 4 bases, leaving 11 bases between the germline ends. Germline assignment: CDR1 SGDLS and CDR2 YYNGEE. The CDR3 DNA reads as TGTGCCAGCAGCGTAGGTTGGGGTCCCGGGGCCAACGTCCTGACTTTC. As protein: CASSVGWGPGANVLTF.

The chain is built from TRBV20-1 and TRBJ2-1; D call uncertain. The V gene's germline CDR1 is DFQATT and CDR2 SNEGSKA (reference sequence). This CDR3 comprises 15 residues. The germline V and J ends were trimmed by 6 bases and 1 base, with 16 bases remaining between them. The CDR3 nucleotides are TGCAGTGCCGCTCGGCTTACTTCATCCTACAATGAGCAGTTCTTC. Protein sequence: CSAARLTSSYNEQFF.

This clonotype was observed many times. The chain has TRBV10-3 and TRBJ2-1, with 9 nucleotides matching TRBD1. Trimming took 9 bases from V and 6 from J; bases not matched to a gene: 6. The V gene's germline CDR1 is ENHRY and CDR2 SYGVKD. The CDR3 length is 13 residues. CDR3 DNA sequence: TGTGCCATTGCCGGGGACAGGGTCAATGAGCAGTTCTTC. As protein: CAIAGDRVNEQFF.

The table lists this clonotype with many counts. V is TRBV20-1 and J is TRBJ2-1; 7 bases align to TRBD1. The CDR3 covers 12 residues. Unmatched junction bases numbered 12, after V lost 4 bases and J lost 15 bases. Germline V gene sequence: CDR1 DFQATT, CDR2 SNEGSKA (reference sequence). The DNA of the CDR3 is TGCAGTGCTAACCAGGGCCGGGACAGCCCGTTCTTC. Translating it yields CSANQGRDSPFF.

This clonotype has ten or more counts. The chain uses TRBV5-1 and TRBJ2-7; the D gene is possibly TRBD2 (7 bases). Germline-derived CDR1 and CDR2 are SGHRS and YFSETQ. The CDR3 spans 15 residues. V lost 1 base to trimming and J lost 6 bases, with 17 bases between them. The CDR3 spells CASSLSGGYLSEQYF. CDR3 nucleotide sequence: TGCGCCAGCAGCTTGTCGGGGGGCTATTTATCCGAGCAGTACTTC. Based on the CDR3 plus reference TRBV5-1 and TRBJ2-7, the full variable domain is KAGVTQTPRYLIKTRGQQVTLSCSPISGHRSVSWYQQTPGQGLQFLFEYFSETQRNKGNFPGRFSGRQFSNSRSEMNVSTLELGDSALYLCASSLSGGYLSEQYFGPGTRLTVT.

This clonotype was recorded at least ten times. The genes are TRBV30 and TRBJ2-5, with 9 bases lining up with TRBD2. Trimming removed 4 bases from V and 8 bases from J; junction bases left unmatched: 8. This CDR3 has 13 residues. Germline V gene sequence: CDR1 GTSNPN, CDR2 SVGIG (reference sequence). The CDR3 nucleotides read TGTGCCTGGACCACCGGGACTAGCTATACCCAGTACTTC. This codes for CAWTTGTSYTQYF.

CDR3 sequence reads: CAISASVAKETQYF. The CDR3 bases are TGTGCCATCAGTGCGTCTGTTGCTAAAGAGACCCAGTACTTC. The V call is TRBV10-3, the J call TRBJ2-5; D not resolved. The CDR3 is 14 residues long. Germline loops: CDR1 ENHRY, CDR2 SYGVKD. Trimming left V 4 bases short and J 3 bases short, with 12 bases between.

V and J are TRBV7-6 and TRBJ2-7, with 10 nucleotides matching TRBD1. V shed 5 bases, J shed 5 bases, and the junction held 6 bases outside the gene matches. Per the germline V gene, CDR1 is SGHVS and CDR2 is FNYEAQ. There are 14 residues in the CDR3. The CDR3 spells CASSPGTGVHEQYF. Written as DNA, the CDR3 is TGTGCCAGCAGCCCCGGGACAGGGGTCCACGAGCAGTACTTC.

There are many counts of this clonotype. The V gene is TRBV2, the J gene TRBJ2-1, with a tentative D call TRBD1 (5 bases). This CDR3 is built from 15 residues. Germline CDR1 SNHLY, CDR2 FYNNEI. Trimming took off 1 base at V and 1 base at J, with 8 bases between the two ends. The CDR3 reads CASSEVRGSYNEQFF. Here the CDR3 DNA reads TGTGCCAGCAGTGAAGTTAGGGGTTCCTACAATGAGCAGTTCTTC.

This clonotype has only one observation. This sequence may be a read error, since a much larger clone differs from it by one base. This chain links TRBV12-5 with TRBJ2-5, with TRBD2 identical over 11 bases. The CDR3 runs 16 residues. The germline V gene has CDR1 LGHNT and CDR2 FRNRAP. With 1 base clipped from V and 4 bases from J, the junction kept 5 bases outside the gene matches. The CDR3 loop is CASGLGLAGIRETQYF. The CDR3, as DNA: TGTGCTAGTGGTTTGGGACTAGCGGGAATCCGAGAGACCCAGTACTTC.

This clonotype was counted ten times or more. The rearrangement links TRBV19 to TRBJ1-5; 8 bases line up with TRBD1. Germline CDR1 and CDR2: LNHDA and SQIVND (reference sequence). Losses at the gene ends were 5 bases for V and 0 bases for J; bases not matched to a gene: 12. The CDR3 is 18 amino acids. The CDR3 nucleotides read TGTGCCAGTAGTCCCTACGGGGGACAGGCGAATAGCAATCAGCCCCAGCATTTT. Residues: CASSPYGGQANSNQPQHF.

In this sample, this clonotype turned up a few times. V and J are TRBV12-3 or TRBV12-4 and TRBJ1-5; possibly TRBD1 for D (6 bases). Trimming removed 0 bases from V and 4 bases from J, with 10 bases in between. CDR3 length: 15 amino acids. CDR3 sequence reads: CASSLAGRGNQPQHF. CDR3 DNA sequence: TGTGCCAGCAGTTTAGCCGGCAGGGGAAATCAGCCCCAGCATTTT.

CDR3 sequence reads: CATSRFASSGFYNEQFF. The CDR3 region has the DNA TGTGCCACCAGCAGATTCGCTTCTAGCGGATTTTACAATGAGCAGTTCTTC. The chain joins TRBV15 to TRBJ2-1; 7 bases agree with TRBD2. Per the germline V gene, CDR1 is LNHNV and CDR2 is YYDKDF (reference sequence). The V segment lost 2 bases and the J segment 4 bases; nucleotides outside the gene matches: 11. The CDR3 spans 17 residues.

This clonotype was picked up many times. The J gene is TRBJ1-4, the V gene TRBV7-9; D is uncertain. The CDR3 loop spans 11 amino acids. Germline V CDR1 and CDR2: SEHNR, FQNEAQ (reference sequence). Trimming cost V 6 bases and J 7 bases, with 6 bases left between them. CDR3 region: CASSLVEKLFF. The CDR3 DNA reads TGTGCCAGCAGTCTAGTTGAAAAACTGTTTTTT.

J is TRBJ2-1 and V is TRBV7-3, with D unresolved. Gene TRBJ2-3 matches the end of the DNA better, so the J call may be wrong. The CDR3 spans 14 residues. Germline assignment: CDR1 SGHTA and CDR2 FQGTGA. CDR3 nucleotide sequence: TGTGCCAGCAAACCCGCCTCCGGGTCTTTGGAGCAGTATTTT. Its translation is CASKPASGSLEQYF.

This clonotype was recorded at least ten times. The chain is built from TRBV20-1 and TRBJ2-1, with 7 bases fitting TRBD2. The J call may be faulty, since TRBJ2-5 better matches the DNA end. Germline values: CDR1 DFQATT, CDR2 SNEGSKA (reference sequence). The CDR3 length is 12 residues. Here the CDR3 reads CMTSSGQETQYF. DNA for the CDR3: TGCATGACTAGCTCCGGACAAGAGACCCAGTACTTC.

This clonotype has at least ten counts. This rearrangement joins TRBV20-1 to TRBJ2-7, with D perhaps TRBD2 (5 bases). This CDR3 has 16 residues. Between the trimmed V and J ends, which lost 3 bases and 5 bases, there was a span of 23 bases. Germline V gives CDR1 DFQATT, CDR2 SNEGSKA (reference sequence). The CDR3 here is CSASRASRLAHDEQYF. The CDR3 DNA reads TGCAGTGCTAGCCGGGCTAGCCGTCTCGCCCATGACGAGCAGTACTTC.

Comments on this clonotype: This could be a read error, since a much larger clone is one nucleotide away. V gene TRBV11-2 combines with J gene TRBJ2-1; D is undetermined. CDR3 length: 15 amino acids. CDR1 is SGHAT and CDR2 is FQNNGV in the germline V gene. CDR3 amino acids: CASSLEARSYSEQFF. CDR3 nucleotides: TGTGCCAGCAGCTTAGAGGCCAGATCCTACAGTGAGCAGTTCTTC.

The chain couples TRBV30 to TRBJ2-7; 7 nucleotides line up with TRBD1. Trimming removed 3 bases from V and 3 bases from J; junction bases left unmatched: 2. This CDR3 has 12 residues. Germline V CDR1 and CDR2: GTSNPN, SVGIG (reference sequence). CDR3 protein: CAWRTGDYEQYF. The CDR3 DNA follows: TGTGCCTGGAGAACAGGGGACTACGAGCAGTACTTC.

The chain links TRBV12-5 to TRBJ2-2, with TRBD2 as a possible D gene (5 bases). The CDR3 covers 14 residues. Trimming cost V 1 base and J 7 bases, with 10 bases left between them. CDR1 is LGHNT and CDR2 is FRNRAP in the germline V gene. CDR3 protein: CASGLDRGFGELFF. The CDR3 DNA sequence: TGTGCTAGTGGTTTGGATAGAGGGTTCGGGGAGCTGTTTTTT.

The chain carries TRBV6-1 and TRBJ2-1; TRBD2 matches at 14 bases. Germline CDR1 is MNHNS and CDR2 is SASEGT. The ends lost 7 bases at V and 9 bases at J; junction bases unmatched: 11. The CDR3 has 16 residues. CDR3 in DNA: TGTGCCAGCACTCCAGGGACTAGCGGGAGCCCGGGTGAGCAGTTCTTC. Translation gives CASTPGTSGSPGEQFF.

Many counts were recorded for this clonotype. V usage is TRBV28 and J usage is TRBJ2-7; TRBD2 aligns across 11 bases. Trimming took 5 bases from V and 5 from J; bases not matched to a gene: 17. In germline, CDR1 is MDHEN, CDR2 SYDVKM. CDR3 size: 18 residues. The DNA for the CDR3 is TGTGCCAGCAGTGGGTCGGGTCTAGCGGGAGGCAACTGGGACGAGCAGTACTTC. Translated, it gives CASSGSGLAGGNWDEQYF.